A single sample gave rise to the 15 T cell receptor beta chains below, sequenced in a study of cytomegalovirus exposure and HLA in healthy donors. PCR primers comprised 60 Vbeta and 13 Jbeta primers. Method: immunoSEQ multiplex PCR; TCRdb's copy keeps in-frame clones and lacks some. The table lists around 130,000 clones, 55% to 75% of them singletons. The sample comprised PBMCs. Every receptor here comes from a man aged 25-45 years in good health and CMV-seropositive.

V and J are TRBV6-1 and TRBJ2-2; D is unresolved. This CDR3 spans 15 amino acids. V lost 2 bases and J 0 bases, leaving 7 bases between the germline ends. Germline assignment: CDR1 MNHNS and CDR2 SASEGT. This CDR3 is CASSESETNTGELFF. As DNA, the CDR3 is TGTGCCAGCAGTGAATCAGAAACGAACACCGGGGAGCTGTTTTTT.

J is TRBJ2-2 and V is TRBV6-5; 10 positions match TRBD2. The germline CDR1 and CDR2 sequences are MNHEY and SVGAGI. The CDR3 spans 15 residues. After removal of 10 bases from V and 5 bases from J, the junction contained 10 bases not matched to a gene. CDR3 coding DNA: TGTGCCACCTCAAGCGGGAGGGGGGAGACCGGGGAGCTGTTTTTT. Its translation is CATSSGRGETGELFF.

The chain joins TRBV28 to TRBJ2-1, with 8 nucleotides matching TRBD1. This CDR3 has 12 residues. J was trimmed by 9 bases and V by 6 bases; bases with no gene match: 4. CDR1 and CDR2 (germline): MDHEN, SYDVKM. This chain's CDR3 is CASRRTGGEQFF. The CDR3 nucleotides are TGTGCCAGCAGACGAACAGGGGGTGAGCAGTTCTTC.

The chain is built from TRBV5-4 and TRBJ2-6; the match to TRBD1 covers 9 bases. Germline V lookup: CDR1 SGHNT, CDR2 YYREEE (reference sequence). The CDR3 is 19 amino acids. J gave up 0 bases and V 1 base, and 8 bases lay outside the gene matches. The CDR3 sequence is CASSLPRDRAYSGANVLTF. The CDR3 nucleotides read TGTGCCAGCAGCTTGCCCCGGGACAGGGCATACTCTGGGGCCAACGTCCTGACTTTC.

The rearrangement uses TRBV7-3 and TRBJ2-7; D is perhaps TRBD1 (6 bases). Germline V lookup: CDR1 SGHTA, CDR2 FQGTGA. This CDR3 contains 14 residues. V was cut by 9 bases and J by 7 bases, with 22 bases left in between. The CDR3 region is CASSPYSEGGEQYF. Written as DNA, the CDR3 is TGTGCCAGTAGCCCTTATAGCGAAGGGGGAGAGCAGTACTTC.

The V and J genes are TRBV5-4 and TRBJ2-5; D unclear. The germline CDR1 and CDR2 sequences are SGHNT and YYREEE (reference sequence). There are 15 residues in the CDR3. Trimming removed 0 bases at V and 5 bases at J, with 14 bases between. The DNA of the CDR3 is TGTGCCAGCAGCTTGGTCTCGTCACTGAGGGAGACCCAGTACTTC. Its protein product is CASSLVSSLRETQYF.

The V call is TRBV5-4, the J call TRBJ2-1; 14 nucleotides match TRBD2. The CDR3 has 15 residues. Trimming took 3 bases from V and 8 from J; bases not matched to a gene: 4. Germline loops: CDR1 SGHNT, CDR2 YYREEE (reference sequence). CDR3 nucleotides: TGTGCCAGCAGCTCCACGGGACTAGCGGGAGATGAGCAGTTCTTC. Protein: CASSSTGLAGDEQFF.

On this clone itself: A junction boundary mismatches the germline segment, possibly from a read error. This chain joins TRBV7-7 and TRBJ2-7; 7 bases are a match to TRBD2. Germline-derived CDR1 and CDR2 are SSHAT and FNYEAQ (reference sequence). The length of the CDR3 is 12 residues. This CDR3 reads CASSQQGGEQYF. DNA of the CDR3: TGTGCTAGCAGTCAGCAGGGAGGGGAGCAGTACTTC.

Only one count was recorded for this clone. This chain uses TRBV5-4 with TRBJ2-7; TRBD1 aligns across 8 bases. CDR1 and CDR2 (germline): SGHNT, YYREEE (reference sequence). This CDR3 spans 16 amino acids. The J segment lost 7 bases and the V segment lost 4 bases, leaving 16 bases of the junction unmatched. This chain's CDR3 is CASSPTGAPLQLEQYF. CDR3 coding DNA: TGTGCCAGCAGCCCGACAGGGGCTCCTTTGCAACTTGAGCAGTACTTC.

The DNA of the CDR3 is TGCGCCAGCAGCCAAGAGACAGGGTACTATGGCTACACCTTC. Its protein product is CASSQETGYYGYTF. The rearrangement links TRBV4-1 to TRBJ1-2, with 7 bases matching TRBD1. Germline CDR1 is MGHRA and CDR2 is YSYEKL. CDR3 length: 14 residues. The trim removed 0 bases at V and 3 bases at J, leaving 1 base unmatched.

The chain is built from TRBV9 and TRBJ2-2; D is possibly TRBD2 (6 bases). The CDR3 has 16 residues. V was pared by 0 bases and J by 4 bases, with 13 bases between. Germline V CDR1 and CDR2: SGDLS, YYNGEE. The DNA for the CDR3 is TGTGCCAGCAGCGTAGCGTTTGGGGGGAGCACCGGGGAGCTGTTTTTT. Translation: CASSVAFGGSTGELFF.

The count of this clone is one. The chain recombines TRBV5-6 with TRBJ2-1; D unclear. CDR3 length: 15 amino acids. Germline V gene sequence: CDR1 SGHDT, CDR2 YYEEEE. The V end lost 2 bases, the J end lost 2 bases, and 11 bases lay between the germline ends. The CDR3 sequence is CASSLSKAAYNEQFF. The CDR3 coding sequence is TGTGCCAGCAGCTTAAGTAAAGCTGCCTACAATGAGCAGTTCTTC.

The V call is TRBV7-2, the J call TRBJ2-1, with 10 bases identical to TRBD1. Trimming at V came to 4 bases and at J to 7 bases, leaving 7 bases not matched to a gene. Per the germline V gene, CDR1 is SGHTA and CDR2 is FQGNSA. The CDR3 has 15 amino acids. The CDR3 DNA is TGTGCCAGCAGCTCCCGGACAGGGGGAATAAATGAGCAGTTCTTC. This sequence encodes CASSSRTGGINEQFF.

This chain joins TRBV15 and TRBJ1-1, with D possibly being TRBD1 (5 bases). This CDR3 has 15 residues. Germline CDR1 reads LNHNV; CDR2 reads YYDKDF (reference sequence). Trimming took off 0 bases at V and 1 base at J, with 9 bases between the two ends. The chain's CDR3 is CATSRDRAPNTEAFF. The CDR3 nucleotides read TGTGCCACCAGCAGAGACAGGGCCCCGAACACTGAAGCTTTCTTT.

This chain connects TRBV6-5 to TRBJ2-1; 9 bases align to TRBD2. Unmatched junction bases numbered 6, after V lost 6 bases and J lost 3 bases. The length of the CDR3 is 15 residues. Germline loops: CDR1 MNHEY, CDR2 SVGAGI. The CDR3 protein is CASRFLTSGYNEQFF. CDR3 nucleotides: TGTGCCAGCAGATTTCTGACTAGCGGCTACAATGAGCAGTTCTTC.